The next 16 T cell receptor beta chains were all read from a single sample in a study of shared clonotypes between healthy human individuals. Naivety among CD8 cells was defined by CD45RO negativity and positive CCR7 selection, thereby excluding terminally differentiated effector memory CD45RA+ cells. Method: immunoSEQ multiplex PCR; TCRdb's copy keeps in-frame clones and lacks some. The sample holds around 2,100,000 clones; about 95% are singletons and the top ten take 0.9% to 1.5%. The sequencing sample was made of naive CD8+ T cells sorted from blood. The source is a young man in good health.

This clone was found once. The chain joins TRBV9 to TRBJ2-2; 8 nucleotides match TRBD1. CDR3 length: 15 residues. In germline, CDR1 is SGDLS, CDR2 YYNGEE. V shed 4 bases, J shed 3 bases, and the junction held 5 bases outside the gene matches. In DNA, the CDR3 is TGTGCCAGCAGCCCAGGGGGCCCTGACACCGGGGAGCTGTTTTTT. As protein: CASSPGGPDTGELFF. Full variable domain (outside the CDR3, taken from reference TRBV9 and TRBJ2-2): DSGVTQTPKHLITATGQRVTLRCSPRSGDLSVYWYQQSLDQGLQFLIQYYNGEERAKGNILERFSAQQFPDLHSELNLSSLELGDSALYFCASSPGGPDTGELFFGEGSRLTVL.

This clone was observed a single time. The CDR3 loop is CASSLSPRKPGQYTDQPQHF. CDR3 DNA: TGTGCCAGCAGTTTATCACCCCGTAAACCGGGACAGTACACAGATCAGCCCCAGCATTTT. The chain links TRBV28 to TRBJ1-5; 7 nucleotides agree with TRBD1. This CDR3 region has 20 residues. Germline V gene data show CDR1 as MDHEN and CDR2 as SYDVKM. V lost 1 base and J lost 5; bases outside the gene matches: 20.

As for this clone: The sample contains more than one DNA sequence encoding this CDR3. The V call is TRBV7-2, the J call TRBJ2-1; D is ambiguous. The ends were cut back, 0 bases at V and 4 bases at J, with 1 base in the middle. The CDR3 has 12 residues. CDR1 is SGHTA, CDR2 FQGNSA, per germline. The CDR3 spells CASSLAYNEQFF. In DNA form, the CDR3 reads TGTGCCAGCAGCTTAGCGTACAATGAGCAGTTCTTC.

This rearrangement joins TRBV7-9 to TRBJ1-4; no definite D call. This CDR3 is built from 14 residues. V was trimmed by 5 bases and J by 0 bases, leaving 7 bases between them. The germline V gene encodes CDR1 SEHNR and CDR2 FQNEAQ (reference sequence). Here the CDR3 reads CASSHTPTNEKLFF. CDR3 in DNA: TGTGCCAGCAGCCACACACCAACTAATGAAAAACTGTTTTTT.

The V call is TRBV7-2, the J call TRBJ2-5, with 9 bases fitting TRBD2. Germline CDR1 is SGHTA and CDR2 is FQGNSA. There are 16 residues in the CDR3. V trimming: 5 bases; J trimming: 5 bases; junction bases outside the gene matches: 12. The CDR3 coding sequence is TGTGCCAGCAGCCCCGAGGGAGCGGGAGGCGGGGAGACCCAGTACTTC. Amino acids: CASSPEGAGGGETQYF.

The rearrangement joins TRBV2 to TRBJ2-7; D possibly uses TRBD1 or TRBD2 (6 bases each). CDR1 and CDR2 from the germline V gene are SNHLY and FYNNEI. This CDR3 has 12 amino acids. Trimming removed 7 bases at V and 3 bases at J, with 10 bases between. The CDR3 loop is CASKGGGYEQYF. The CDR3 bases are TGTGCCAGCAAAGGGGGAGGCTACGAGCAGTACTTC.

In the case of this clone: This sample also contains other DNA sequences that code for the same CDR3. The chain couples TRBV19 to TRBJ2-3, with a possible D match to TRBD2 (5 bases). Trimming removed 5 bases from V and 6 bases from J, with 9 bases in between. CDR3 length: 12 residues. CDR1 LNHDA and CDR2 SQIVND come from the germline V gene (reference sequence). CDR3 amino acids: CASSRGPDTQYF. CDR3 nucleotide sequence: TGTGCCAGTAGTCGGGGTCCCGATACGCAGTATTTT.

This clone was seen only once. V is TRBV4-1 and J is TRBJ2-1, with D unresolved. There are 13 residues in the CDR3. V shed 4 bases and J shed 9 bases, with 13 bases lying between them. CDR1 and CDR2 (germline): MGHRA, YSYEKL. CDR3 nucleotide sequence: TGCGCCAGCAGCCTGACTGCCTCGGGTGAGCAGTTCTTC. It yields the protein CASSLTASGEQFF.

The chain carries TRBV19 and TRBJ2-7; unclear D gene. Germline loops: CDR1 LNHDA, CDR2 SQIVND (reference sequence). The CDR3 is 16 amino acids. Deletions cut 5 bases from V and 3 bases from J, with 20 bases between. The CDR3 DNA reads TGTGCCAGTAGTCCCGCGATCGGACCCCCCGTCTACGAGCAGTACTTC. Its translation: CASSPAIGPPVYEQYF.

In nucleotides, the CDR3 is TGTGCCAGCAGCATTGGGAATTCCTACGAGCAGTACTTC. This sequence encodes CASSIGNSYEQYF. This chain uses TRBV27 with TRBJ2-7; D is ambiguous. Germline values: CDR1 MNHEY, CDR2 SMNVEV (reference sequence). The CDR3 extends over 13 amino acids. Trimming shortened V by 6 bases and J by 1 base, and 10 bases separated the two germline ends.

This chain links TRBV9 with TRBJ1-2, with TRBD1 as a possible D gene (6 bases). The V gene lost 0 bases and the J gene lost 5 bases, with 11 bases spanning the gap. The CDR3 is 14 residues long. Germline V lookup: CDR1 SGDLS, CDR2 YYNGEE. CDR3 loop: CASSVVGGGYGYTF. The CDR3 DNA follows: TGTGCCAGCAGCGTAGTCGGAGGGGGATATGGCTACACCTTC.

This clone was seen just once. The chain couples TRBV4-3 to TRBJ2-3; the D gene is possibly TRBD2 (5 bases). Trimming pared 4 bases from V and 4 bases from J, leaving 15 bases between. Germline CDR1 and CDR2: LGHNA and YSLEER. This CDR3 comprises 15 residues. The CDR3 here is CASSPEDRGADTQYF. In DNA form, the CDR3 reads TGCGCCAGCAGCCCTGAGGACCGGGGTGCAGATACGCAGTATTTT.

The chain couples TRBV7-9 to TRBJ1-1; 7 bases are a match to TRBD1. The germline V gene encodes CDR1 SEHNR and CDR2 FQNEAQ (reference sequence). The CDR3 consists of 14 residues. Losses at the gene ends were 2 bases for V and 0 bases for J; bases not matched to a gene: 0. Written as DNA, the CDR3 is TGTGCCAGCAGCTTAACAGGGGTGAACACTGAAGCTTTCTTT. Encoded protein: CASSLTGVNTEAFF.

This sequence joins TRBV5-6 and TRBJ2-7, with D maybe TRBD1 (5 bases). V dropped 2 bases and J dropped 3 bases, with 9 bases sitting between them. The germline V gene encodes CDR1 SGHDT and CDR2 YYEEEE. The CDR3 totals 13 residues. CDR3 bases: TGTGCCAGCAGCTTCTCACAGGTCTACGAGCAGTACTTC. Amino acids: CASSFSQVYEQYF.

The CDR3 region has the DNA TGTGCCAGCAGCTTTTGGACAGGGCCCGAGCAGTACTTC. As protein: CASSFWTGPEQYF. The chain uses TRBV5-4 and TRBJ2-7; 8 nucleotides agree with TRBD1. Germline assignment: CDR1 SGHNT and CDR2 YYREEE (reference sequence). The CDR3 has 13 residues. Trimming removed 2 bases from V and 6 bases from J; junction bases left unmatched: 4.

The rearrangement links TRBV4-3 to TRBJ2-1; no firm D call. This CDR3 has 14 amino acids. The germline CDR1 and CDR2 sequences are LGHNA and YSLEER. V shed 1 base and J shed 3 bases, with 7 bases lying between them. The CDR3 sequence is CASSQVDNYNEQFF. In DNA form, the CDR3 reads TGCGCCAGCAGCCAAGTTGACAACTACAATGAGCAGTTCTTC.